The 24 T cell receptor beta chains presented below share a single source sample, sequenced in a study of blood T cell repertoires in COVID-19. Measured with immunoSEQ multiplex PCR; TCRdb has only the in-frame clones, and not every one. The sample has about 270,000 clones, around 86% seen once. The specimen sequenced was peripheral blood. These TCRs come from an older woman who had recovered from COVID-19.

The chain employs TRBV19 and TRBJ1-2, with 7 bases lining up with TRBD1. The V segment lost 5 bases and the J segment 3 bases; nucleotides outside the gene matches: 6. In germline, CDR1 is LNHDA, CDR2 SQIVND (reference sequence). The CDR3 is made up of 14 amino acids. The CDR3 here is CASSSTTGHYGYTF. CDR3 DNA sequence: TGTGCCAGTAGTTCCACGACAGGGCACTATGGCTACACCTTC.

The J gene is TRBJ1-5, the V gene TRBV19; a weak D match, TRBD1 (6 bases). Germline-derived CDR1 and CDR2 are LNHDA and SQIVND (reference sequence). The CDR3 runs to 14 residues. Trimming pared 2 bases from V and 4 bases from J, leaving 9 bases between. DNA of the CDR3: TGTGCCAGTAGTATACAGGGGCGGAATCAGCCCCAGCATTTT. This codes for CASSIQGRNQPQHF.

This chain uses TRBV6-2 or TRBV6-3 with TRBJ2-1, with a possible D match to TRBD2 (5 bases). V was pared by 6 bases and J by 10 bases, with 13 bases between. CDR1 MNHEY and CDR2 SVGEGT come from the germline V gene. The CDR3 covers 12 residues. As DNA, the CDR3 is TGTGCCAGCAGCTCCAGGACTGGGGAGCAGTTCTTC. Translation gives CASSSRTGEQFF.

The chain links TRBV12-3 or TRBV12-4 to TRBJ1-1; D might be TRBD1 (5 bases). The CDR3 has 13 residues. With 6 bases removed from V and 3 bases from J, the gap between germline ends came to 11 bases. The CDR3 DNA reads as TGTGCCAGCAGAGGGGTGGGCCACACTGAAGCTTTCTTT. Translated: CASRGVGHTEAFF.

The chain recombines TRBV2 with TRBJ1-5, with TRBD1 matching over 8 bases. The CDR3 loop spans 15 amino acids. V lost 6 bases, J lost 4 bases, and 8 bases stayed unmatched. CDR1 and CDR2 (germline): SNHLY, FYNNEI. The CDR3 DNA follows: TGTGCCAGCAGGGGGGCGGGACAGGCTAATCAGCCCCAGCATTTT. It encodes CASRGAGQANQPQHF.

This clone was seen a handful of times. J is TRBJ1-1 and V is TRBV7-3, with D perhaps TRBD1 (6 bases). Trimming cost V 3 bases and J 4 bases, with 9 bases left between them. Germline lookup yields CDR1 SGHTA and CDR2 FQGTGA. The CDR3 sequence is 13 residues long. CDR3 sequence reads: CASSLAGATEAFF. CDR3 in DNA: TGTGCCAGCAGCTTGGCAGGGGCCACTGAAGCTTTCTTT.

V usage is TRBV25-1 and J usage is TRBJ1-6, with 9 bases matching TRBD1. Germline V gene sequence: CDR1 MGHDK, CDR2 SYGVNS. CDR3 length: 14 amino acids. With V trimmed by 6 bases and J by 9 bases, 6 bases remained unmatched. Here the CDR3 reads CASSTQGAGSPLHF. DNA for the CDR3: TGTGCCAGCAGCACACAGGGGGCCGGTTCACCCCTCCACTTT.

To note about this clone: This may be a read error: a much more frequent sequence differs by one nucleotide. This chain links TRBV12-3 or TRBV12-4 with TRBJ2-1; the match to TRBD2 covers 8 bases. The V segment lost 6 bases and the J segment 4 bases; nucleotides outside the gene matches: 2. The CDR3 is made up of 13 amino acids. The CDR3 spells CASSGGAYNEQFF. CDR3 nucleotide sequence: TGTGCCAGCAGCGGGGGGGCTTACAATGAGCAGTTCTTC.

The chain couples TRBV12-3 or TRBV12-4 to TRBJ2-2, with D hard to call. The germline V and J ends were trimmed by 2 bases and 7 bases, with 8 bases remaining between them. CDR3 size: 13 residues. In nucleotides, the CDR3 is TGTGCCAGCAGTTTACGCGCCAACGGGGAGCTGTTTTTT. This encodes CASSLRANGELFF.

This chain links TRBV7-3 with TRBJ2-5, with D perhaps matching TRBD1 (5 bases). V gave up 1 base and J gave up 2 bases, with 5 bases separating them. The germline gives CDR1 SGHTA, CDR2 FQGTGA. The CDR3 extends over 13 amino acids. CDR3 region: CASSLNRQETQYF. The DNA of the CDR3 is TGTGCCAGCAGCTTAAACAGGCAAGAGACCCAGTACTTC. Using reference TRBV7-3 and TRBJ2-5 for the parts outside the CDR3, the full variable domain is GAGVSQTPSNKVTEKGKYVELRCDPISGHTALYWYRQSLGQGPEFLIYFQGTGAADDSGLPNDRFFAVRPEGSVSTLKIQRTERGDSAVYLCASSLNRQETQYFGPGTRLLVL.

CDR3 protein: CASRDRLSYEQYF. As DNA, the CDR3 is TGTGCCAGCCGGGACAGGCTGTCCTACGAGCAGTACTTC. V and J are TRBV14 and TRBJ2-7, with 8 bases fitting TRBD1. Losses at the gene ends were 8 bases for V and 1 base for J; bases not matched to a gene: 4. The CDR3 length is 13 residues. CDR1 and CDR2 (germline): SGHDN, FVKESK.

The CDR3 coding sequence is TGCGCCAGCAGCCCGGGACAGACAGTTAACTATGGCTACACCTTC. This codes for CASSPGQTVNYGYTF. The chain employs TRBV5-1 and TRBJ1-2; 7 nucleotides line up with TRBD1. The length of the CDR3 is 15 residues. J gave up 1 base and V 4 bases, and 7 bases lay outside the gene matches. Germline CDR1 and CDR2: SGHRS and YFSETQ.

V is TRBV6-2 or TRBV6-3 and J is TRBJ1-1; no firm D call. The CDR3 is 13 residues long. Trimming pared 2 bases from V and 3 bases from J, leaving 7 bases between. The germline V gene has CDR1 MNHEY and CDR2 SVGEGT. Here the CDR3 DNA reads TGTGCCAGCAGTTACGGGCGTCACACTGAAGCTTTCTTT. It encodes CASSYGRHTEAFF.

Ten or more counts support this clone. V gene TRBV25-1 combines with J gene TRBJ2-1; D is unresolved. Germline-derived CDR1 and CDR2 are MGHDK and SYGVNS. The V and J ends lost 4 bases and 4 bases respectively, with 8 bases between them. This CDR3 is built from 13 residues. The CDR3 DNA follows: TGTGCCAGCAGTGTGACGCGGTACAATGAGCAGTTCTTC. Encoded protein: CASSVTRYNEQFF.

J is TRBJ1-5 and V is TRBV18, with 8 nucleotides matching TRBD1. Looked up from germline, CDR1 is KGHSH and CDR2 is LQKENI. This CDR3 region has 16 residues. V was clipped by 4 bases and J by 5 bases; unmatched bases: 10. The CDR3 region is CASSQRTGFGDQPQHF. The CDR3 DNA reads as TGTGCCAGCTCACAGCGGACAGGGTTTGGGGATCAGCCCCAGCATTTT.

V usage is TRBV5-1 and J usage is TRBJ2-3, with 8 bases matching TRBD1. Unmatched junction bases numbered 7, after V lost 6 bases and J lost 4 bases. This CDR3 has 14 residues. Germline V lookup: CDR1 SGHRS, CDR2 YFSETQ. This chain's CDR3 is CASTIGQGPDTQYF. In DNA, the CDR3 is TGCGCCAGCACCATCGGACAGGGCCCAGATACGCAGTATTTT.

This clone has ten or more counts. V gene TRBV6-2 or TRBV6-3 combines with J gene TRBJ1-1, with D uncertain. The V gene's germline CDR1 is MNHEY and CDR2 SVGEGT. V lost 5 bases, J lost 3 bases, and 13 bases lay in between. The CDR3 sequence is 14 residues long. In DNA, the CDR3 is TGTGCCAGCAGTCTTACGCCACAGTACACTGAAGCTTTCTTT. Encoded protein: CASSLTPQYTEAFF.

The chain is built from TRBV19 and TRBJ2-7, with D possibly TRBD1 on 6 matching bases. The CDR3 covers 15 residues. Germline assignment: CDR1 LNHDA and CDR2 SQIVND (reference sequence). V lost 9 bases, J lost 0 bases, and 18 bases lay in between. The CDR3 region has the DNA TGTGCCAGCACTTACAGGGAAGGGAGCTCCTACGAGCAGTACTTC. As protein: CASTYREGSSYEQYF.

The chain joins TRBV7-2 to TRBJ1-6, with a weak D call TRBD1 (5 bases). Trimming removed 2 bases from V and 9 bases from J, with 11 bases in between. CDR3 size: 14 residues. CDR1 and CDR2 from the germline V gene are SGHTA and FQGNSA. CDR3 DNA: TGTGCCAGCAGCTTATTTGCCAGGGCTTCACCCCTCCACTTT. This translates into CASSLFARASPLHF.

V and J are TRBV7-2 and TRBJ1-5; no clear D. V lost 3 bases and J 3 bases, leaving 9 bases between the germline ends. The CDR3 contains 14 residues. Germline CDR1 is SGHTA and CDR2 is FQGNSA. CDR3 in amino acids: CASSFLADNQPQHF. The DNA for the CDR3 is TGTGCCAGCAGCTTTCTGGCGGACAATCAGCCCCAGCATTTT.

This clone was observed a handful of times. This chain links TRBV19 with TRBJ1-5, with TRBD1 matching over 7 bases. Trimming cost V 8 bases and J 6 bases; bases outside gene matches: 13. Germline CDR1 reads LNHDA; CDR2 reads SQIVND (reference sequence). CDR3 length equals 15 residues. CDR3 sequence (DNA): TGTGCCAGTCGGCAGCGGACAGGTGAGGGTCAGCCCCAGCATTTT. Translated, it gives CASRQRTGEGQPQHF.

The rearrangement joins TRBV7-3 to TRBJ2-2, with 13 bases that match TRBD2. This CDR3 spans 20 amino acids. The V and J ends lost 0 bases and 2 bases, in that order; junction bases with no gene match: 9. From germline, CDR1 is SGHTA and CDR2 FQGTGA. The CDR3 nucleotides read TGTGCCAGCAGCTTAACACCCCCCCGACTAGCGGGGGGTAACACCGGGGAGCTGTTTTTT. It encodes CASSLTPPRLAGGNTGELFF.

V and J are TRBV6-2 or TRBV6-3 and TRBJ2-5, with D perhaps matching TRBD1 (7 bases). CDR3 size: 17 residues. Trimming shortened V by 6 bases and J by 2 bases, and 22 bases separated the two germline ends. The germline V gene encodes CDR1 MNHEY and CDR2 SVGEGT. CDR3 sequence: CASSRRDSPRTQETQYF. CDR3 in DNA: TGTGCCAGCAGCCGGCGGGACAGCCCTCGAACACAAGAGACCCAGTACTTC.

DNA for the CDR3: TGTGCCAGCAGCTTTCGGCGGGGGTACACAGATACGCAGTATTTT. This gives the protein CASSFRRGYTDTQYF. This chain joins TRBV11-2 and TRBJ2-3; TRBD2 matches at 7 bases. CDR1 is SGHAT and CDR2 is FQNNGV in the germline V gene. V gave up 3 bases and J gave up 2 bases; unmatched junction bases: 5. This CDR3 contains 15 residues.